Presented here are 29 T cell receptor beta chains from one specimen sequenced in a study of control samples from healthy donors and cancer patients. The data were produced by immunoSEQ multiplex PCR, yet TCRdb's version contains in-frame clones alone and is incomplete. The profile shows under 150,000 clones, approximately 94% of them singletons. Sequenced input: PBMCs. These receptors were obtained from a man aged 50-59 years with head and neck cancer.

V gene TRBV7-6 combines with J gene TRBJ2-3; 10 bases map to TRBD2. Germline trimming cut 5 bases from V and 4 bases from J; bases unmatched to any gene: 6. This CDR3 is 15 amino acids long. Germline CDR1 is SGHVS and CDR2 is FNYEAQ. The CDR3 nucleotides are TGTGCCAGCAGCCCGAGCGGGGGGGCTTCAGATACGCAGTATTTT. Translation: CASSPSGGASDTQYF. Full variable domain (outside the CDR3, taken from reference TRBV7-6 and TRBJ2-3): GAGVSQSPRYKVTKRGQDVALRCDPISGHVSLYWYRQALGQGPEFLTYFNYEAQQDKSGLPNDRFSAERPEGSISTLTIQRTEQRDSAMYRCASSPSGGASDTQYFGPGTRLTVL.

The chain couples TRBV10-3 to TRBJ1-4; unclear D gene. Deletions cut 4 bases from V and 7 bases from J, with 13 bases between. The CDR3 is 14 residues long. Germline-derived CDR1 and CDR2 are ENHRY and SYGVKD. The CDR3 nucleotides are TGTGCCATCAGTGTGGATGGCGCCGGTGAAAAACTGTTTTTT. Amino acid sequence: CAISVDGAGEKLFF.

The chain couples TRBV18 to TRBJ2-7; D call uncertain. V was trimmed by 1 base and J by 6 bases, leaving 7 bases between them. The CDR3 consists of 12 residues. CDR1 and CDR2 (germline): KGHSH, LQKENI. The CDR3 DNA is TGTGCCAGCTCACCACAACAGTCCGAGCAGTACTTC. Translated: CASSPQQSEQYF.

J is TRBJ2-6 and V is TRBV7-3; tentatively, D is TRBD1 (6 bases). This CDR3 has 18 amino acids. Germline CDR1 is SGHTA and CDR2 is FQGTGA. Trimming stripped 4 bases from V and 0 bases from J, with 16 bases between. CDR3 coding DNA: TGTGCCAGCAGCTCGGACAGTCTATCCCCCTCTGGGGCCAACGTCCTGACTTTC. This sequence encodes CASSSDSLSPSGANVLTF.

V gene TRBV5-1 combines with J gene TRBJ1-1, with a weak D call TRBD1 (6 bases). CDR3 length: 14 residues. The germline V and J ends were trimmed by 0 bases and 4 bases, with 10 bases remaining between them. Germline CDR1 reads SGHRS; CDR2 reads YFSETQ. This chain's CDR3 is CASSLGGGSTEAFF. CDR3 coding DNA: TGCGCCAGCAGCTTGGGAGGGGGAAGCACTGAAGCTTTCTTT.

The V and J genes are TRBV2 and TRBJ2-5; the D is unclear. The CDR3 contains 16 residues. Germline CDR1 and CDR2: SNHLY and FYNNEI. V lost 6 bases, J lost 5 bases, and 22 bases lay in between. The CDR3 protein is CASSLGTRSLKETQYF. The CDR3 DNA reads TGTGCCAGCAGCCTCGGCACCCGATCCCTCAAGGAGACCCAGTACTTC.

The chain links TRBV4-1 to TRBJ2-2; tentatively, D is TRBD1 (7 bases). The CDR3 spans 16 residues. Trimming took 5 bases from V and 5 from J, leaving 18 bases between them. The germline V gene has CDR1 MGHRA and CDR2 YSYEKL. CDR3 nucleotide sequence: TGCGCCAGCAGCGCCCCAGGGGGGCGAAAGACCGGGGAGCTGTTTTTT. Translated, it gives CASSAPGGRKTGELFF.

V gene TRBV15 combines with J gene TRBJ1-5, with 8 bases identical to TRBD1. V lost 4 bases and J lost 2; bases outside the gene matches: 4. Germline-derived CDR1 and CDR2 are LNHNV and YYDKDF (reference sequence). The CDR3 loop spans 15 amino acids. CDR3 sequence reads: CATSMTGVGNQPQHF. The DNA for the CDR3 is TGTGCCACCAGCATGACAGGGGTAGGCAATCAGCCCCAGCATTTT. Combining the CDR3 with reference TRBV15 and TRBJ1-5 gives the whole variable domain DAMVIQNPRYQVTQFGKPVTLSCSQTLNHNVMYWYQQKSSQAPKLLFHYYDKDFNNEADTPDNFQSRRPNTSFCFLDIRSPGLGDTAMYLCATSMTGVGNQPQHFGDGTRLSIL.

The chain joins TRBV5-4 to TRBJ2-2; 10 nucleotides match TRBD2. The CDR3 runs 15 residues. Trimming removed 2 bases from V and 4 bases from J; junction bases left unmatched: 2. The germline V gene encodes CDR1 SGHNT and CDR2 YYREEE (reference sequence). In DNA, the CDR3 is TGTGCCAGCAGCTTAGCGGGGGGGTCCACCGGGGAGCTGTTTTTT. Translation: CASSLAGGSTGELFF.

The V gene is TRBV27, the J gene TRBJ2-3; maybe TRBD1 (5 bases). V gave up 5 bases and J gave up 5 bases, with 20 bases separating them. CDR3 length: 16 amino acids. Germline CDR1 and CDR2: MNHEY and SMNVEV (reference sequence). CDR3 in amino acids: CASSPRLGRFKDTQYF. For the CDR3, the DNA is TGTGCCAGCAGTCCGAGATTGGGGCGGTTCAAAGATACGCAGTATTTT.

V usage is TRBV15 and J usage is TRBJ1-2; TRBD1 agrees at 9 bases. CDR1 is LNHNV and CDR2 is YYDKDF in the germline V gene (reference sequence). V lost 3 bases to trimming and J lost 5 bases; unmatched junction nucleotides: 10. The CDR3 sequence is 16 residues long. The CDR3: CATSSRTGEWGYGYTF. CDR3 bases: TGTGCCACCAGCAGCCGGACAGGGGAATGGGGGTATGGCTACACCTTC. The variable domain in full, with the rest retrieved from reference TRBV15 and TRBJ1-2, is DAMVIQNPRYQVTQFGKPVTLSCSQTLNHNVMYWYQQKSSQAPKLLFHYYDKDFNNEADTPDNFQSRRPNTSFCFLDIRSPGLGDTAMYLCATSSRTGEWGYGYTFGSGTRLTVV.

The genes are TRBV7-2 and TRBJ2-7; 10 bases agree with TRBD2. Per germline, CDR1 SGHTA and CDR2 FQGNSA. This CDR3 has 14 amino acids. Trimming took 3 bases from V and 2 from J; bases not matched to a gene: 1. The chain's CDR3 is CASSFLAGAYEQYF. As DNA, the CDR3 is TGTGCCAGCAGCTTCCTAGCGGGGGCCTACGAGCAGTACTTC.

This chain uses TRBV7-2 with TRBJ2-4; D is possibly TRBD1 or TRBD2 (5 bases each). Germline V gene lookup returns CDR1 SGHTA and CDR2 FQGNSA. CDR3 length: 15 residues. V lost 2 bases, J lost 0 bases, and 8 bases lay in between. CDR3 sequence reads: CASSLMGVAKNIQYF. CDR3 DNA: TGTGCCAGCAGCTTAATGGGGGTAGCCAAAAACATTCAGTACTTC.

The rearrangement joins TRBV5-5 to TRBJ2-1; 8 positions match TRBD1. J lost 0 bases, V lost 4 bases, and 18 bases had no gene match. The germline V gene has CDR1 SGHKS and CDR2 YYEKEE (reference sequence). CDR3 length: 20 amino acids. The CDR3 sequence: CASSPSYGQGLGSSYNEQFF. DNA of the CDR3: TGTGCCAGCAGCCCAAGTTACGGACAGGGTTTGGGGAGCTCCTACAATGAGCAGTTCTTC. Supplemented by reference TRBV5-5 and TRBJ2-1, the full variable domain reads DAGVTQSPTHLIKTRGQQVTLRCSPISGHKSVSWYQQVLGQGPQFIFQYYEKEERGRGNFPDRFSARQFPNYSSELNVNALLLGDSALYLCASSPSYGQGLGSSYNEQFFGPGTRLTVL.

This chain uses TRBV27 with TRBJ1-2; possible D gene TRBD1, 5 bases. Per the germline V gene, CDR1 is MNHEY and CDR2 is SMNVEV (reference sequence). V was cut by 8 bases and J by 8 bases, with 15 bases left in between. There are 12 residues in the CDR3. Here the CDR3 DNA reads TGTGCCAGCTTTACGGGGGTTAGCGGCTACACCTTC. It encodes CASFTGVSGYTF.

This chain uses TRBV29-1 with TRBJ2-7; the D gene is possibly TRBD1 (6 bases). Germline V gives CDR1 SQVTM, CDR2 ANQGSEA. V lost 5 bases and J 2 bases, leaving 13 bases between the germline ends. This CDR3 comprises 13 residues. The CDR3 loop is CSVKSRDTYEQYF. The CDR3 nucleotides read TGCAGCGTTAAAAGTCGGGACACCTACGAGCAGTACTTC.

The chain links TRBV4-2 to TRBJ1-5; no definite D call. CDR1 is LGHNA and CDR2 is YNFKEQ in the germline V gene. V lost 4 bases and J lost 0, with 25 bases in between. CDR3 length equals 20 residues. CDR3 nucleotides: TGTGCCAGCAGCCCCCTTGGCAGGTCTTCTTTCAGCTCTAGCAATCAGCCCCAGCATTTT. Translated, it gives CASSPLGRSSFSSSNQPQHF.

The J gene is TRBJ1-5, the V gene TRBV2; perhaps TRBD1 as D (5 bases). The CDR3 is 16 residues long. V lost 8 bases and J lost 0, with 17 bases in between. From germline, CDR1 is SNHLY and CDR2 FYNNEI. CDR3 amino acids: CASRPGAAFSNQPQHF. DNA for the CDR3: TGTGCCAGCCGCCCTGGGGCCGCTTTTAGCAATCAGCCCCAGCATTTT.

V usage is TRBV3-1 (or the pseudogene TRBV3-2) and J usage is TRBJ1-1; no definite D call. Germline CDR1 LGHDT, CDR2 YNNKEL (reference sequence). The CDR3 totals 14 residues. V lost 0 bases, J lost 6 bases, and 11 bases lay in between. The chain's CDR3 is CASSQDKGFPEAFF. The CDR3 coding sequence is TGTGCCAGCAGCCAAGATAAAGGCTTCCCTGAAGCTTTCTTT.

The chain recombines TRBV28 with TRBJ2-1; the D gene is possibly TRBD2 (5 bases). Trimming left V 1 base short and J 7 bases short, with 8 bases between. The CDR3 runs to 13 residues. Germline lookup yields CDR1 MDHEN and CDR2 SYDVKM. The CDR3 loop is CASSLFGVNEQFF. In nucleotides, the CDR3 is TGTGCCAGCAGTTTATTCGGGGTGAATGAGCAGTTCTTC.

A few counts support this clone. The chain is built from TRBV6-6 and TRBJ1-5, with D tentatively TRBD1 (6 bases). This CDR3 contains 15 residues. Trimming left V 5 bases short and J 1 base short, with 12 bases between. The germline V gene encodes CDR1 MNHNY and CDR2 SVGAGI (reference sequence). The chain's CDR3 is CASSLQGRSNQPQHF. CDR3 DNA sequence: TGTGCCAGCAGTCTACAGGGAAGGAGCAATCAGCCCCAGCATTTT.

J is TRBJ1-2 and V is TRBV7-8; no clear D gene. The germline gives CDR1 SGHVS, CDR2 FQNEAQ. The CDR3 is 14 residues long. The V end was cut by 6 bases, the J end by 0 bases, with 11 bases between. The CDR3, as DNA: TGTGCCAGCAGTACGGCGACAACTAACTATGGCTACACCTTC. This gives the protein CASSTATTNYGYTF.

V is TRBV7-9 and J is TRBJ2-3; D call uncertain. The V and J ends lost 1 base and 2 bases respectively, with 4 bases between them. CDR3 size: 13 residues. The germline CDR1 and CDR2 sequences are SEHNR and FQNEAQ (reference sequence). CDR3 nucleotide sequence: TGTGCCAGCAGCTTAGGTGCCACAGATACGCAGTATTTT. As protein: CASSLGATDTQYF.

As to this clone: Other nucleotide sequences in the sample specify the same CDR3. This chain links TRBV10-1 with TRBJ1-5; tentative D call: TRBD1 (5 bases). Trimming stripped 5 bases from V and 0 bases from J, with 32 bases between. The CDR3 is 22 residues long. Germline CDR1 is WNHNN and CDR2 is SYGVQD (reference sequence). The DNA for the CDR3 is TGCGCCAGCAGTATAGTAAACATGAGGGGAGGACACATTGATCTTAGCAATCAGCCCCAGCATTTT. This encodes CASSIVNMRGGHIDLSNQPQHF.

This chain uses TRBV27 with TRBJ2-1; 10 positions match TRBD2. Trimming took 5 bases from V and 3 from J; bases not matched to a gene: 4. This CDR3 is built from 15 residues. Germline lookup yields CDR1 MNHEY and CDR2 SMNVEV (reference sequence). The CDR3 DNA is TGTGCCAGCAGTCGAGCGGGGGGGGACTACAATGAGCAGTTCTTC. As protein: CASSRAGGDYNEQFF.

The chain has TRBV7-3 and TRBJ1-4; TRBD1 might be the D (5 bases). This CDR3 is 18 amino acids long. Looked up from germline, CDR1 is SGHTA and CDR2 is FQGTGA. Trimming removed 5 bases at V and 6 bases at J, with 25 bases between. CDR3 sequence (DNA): TGTGCCAGCAGCCCTAGCTCTCTAGCGGGGGGAGGAGATGAAAAACTGTTTTTT. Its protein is CASSPSSLAGGGDEKLFF.

The CDR3 protein is CASSYNPLLGEQFF. The DNA for the CDR3 is TGTGCCAGCAGTTATAATCCCCTCCTCGGTGAGCAGTTCTTC. The rearrangement joins TRBV6-2 or TRBV6-3 to TRBJ2-1; D call uncertain. This CDR3 has 14 amino acids. Germline V gene lookup returns CDR1 MNHEY and CDR2 SVGEGT. V was trimmed by 3 bases and J by 9 bases, leaving 15 bases between them.

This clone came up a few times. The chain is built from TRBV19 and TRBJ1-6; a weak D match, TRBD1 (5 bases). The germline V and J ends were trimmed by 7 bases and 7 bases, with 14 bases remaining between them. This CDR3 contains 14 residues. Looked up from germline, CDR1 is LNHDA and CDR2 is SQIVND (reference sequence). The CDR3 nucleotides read TGTGCCAGTACCCGTCGGGAGGGGAATTCACCCCTCCACTTT. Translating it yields CASTRREGNSPLHF.

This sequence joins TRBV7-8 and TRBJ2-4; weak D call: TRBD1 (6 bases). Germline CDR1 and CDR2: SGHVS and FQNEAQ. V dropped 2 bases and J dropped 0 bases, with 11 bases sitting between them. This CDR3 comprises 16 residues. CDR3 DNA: TGTGCCAGCAGCTTAATGGGGGCCTTAGCCAAAAACATTCAGTACTTC. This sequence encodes CASSLMGALAKNIQYF. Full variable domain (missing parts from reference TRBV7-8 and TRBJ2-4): GAGVSQSPRYKVAKRGQDVALRCDPISGHVSLFWYQQALGQGPEFLTYFQNEAQLDKSGLPSDRFFAERPEGSVSTLKIQRTQQEDSAVYLCASSLMGALAKNIQYFGAGTRLSVL.